This T cell receptor (beta chain) stems from a study of patients and donors after allogeneic stem cell transplantation. A single record per CDR3 protein comes from TCRdb applying MiXCR to the RT-PCR reads. The table records approximately 150,000 distinct CDR3 sequences, about 24% of them present only once. V was shortened by 4 bases and J by 5 bases, with 6 bases between the two germline ends. The CDR3 covers 10 residues. Germline V gene data show CDR1 as DFQATT and CDR2 as SNEGSKA (reference sequence). The chain is built from TRBV20-1 and TRBJ2-7; D unresolved. The TCR originated in a human donor who was either an allogeneic HSCT recipient or a stem cell or donor lymphocyte infusion donor (not recorded which). It is not recorded whose cells these are; they may come from a transplant donor. Sequencing was performed on blood, either unsorted or a sorted T cell fraction (not recorded which). This CDR3 is CSATRDEQYF. The CDR3 DNA reads as TGCAGTGCTACCCGAGACGAGCAGTACTTC.